A selection of T cell receptor beta chains follows, all from one sample in a study of blood T cell repertoires in COVID-19. Assay: immunoSEQ multiplex PCR; the TCRdb copy retains only in-frame clones and omits some. Found here are a few hundred thousand clones, approximately 90% of them singletons; the top ten hold approximately 4%. Sequencing was done on a sample of peripheral blood. The receptor source for this set is a man between 60 and 75 years old who had recovered from COVID-19. The CDR3 runs from the conserved cysteine through the conserved F or W. The D gene is left open where the match is weak. Rows give clone size only sometimes, using once, few, many, or a class for an expanded clone.

few	TRBD2	TRBV7-2	TRBJ2-1	TGTGCCAGCAGCTTGCTTATGATAGCGGGGGGGAATGAGCAGTTCTTC	CASSLLMIAGGNEQFF
.	TRBD1	TRBV6-2/TRBV6-3	TRBJ2-7	TGTGCCAGCAGTACCGGACAGGGGCTCAACTACGAGCAGTACTTC	CASSTGQGLNYEQYF
.	.	TRBV9	TRBJ2-3	TGTGCCAGCAGCGCGGGTCTGACTAGCACAGATACGCAGTATTTT	CASSAGLTSTDTQYF
.	.	TRBV7-3	TRBJ2-1	TGTGCCAGCAGCTTAATGGCCGGACTATACAATGAGCAGTTCTTC	CASSLMAGLYNEQFF
.	.	TRBV9	TRBJ2-7	TGTGCCAGCAGCGTGAGACAGGCGCGGGACGAGCAGTACTTC	CASSVRQARDEQYF
.	TRBD2	TRBV7-8	TRBJ2-3	TGTGCCAGCAGCTTATATCCGGGGACTAGCGGGGGGGCTAGCACAGATACGCAGTATTTT	CASSLYPGTSGGASTDTQYF
.	TRBD1	TRBV10-1	TRBJ1-4	TGCGCCAGCAGACAAAGTCCCGGGACAGGGGGGGGTAATGAAAAACTGTTTTTT	CASRQSPGTGGGNEKLFF
.	.	TRBV7-3	TRBJ2-3	TGTGCCAGCAGCACTAAACAAATTTTCAGCACAGATACGCAGTATTTT	CASSTKQIFSTDTQYF
.	TRBD1	TRBV6-5	TRBJ2-7	TGTGCCAGCACTTCAGGGGGCGAGCAGTACTTC	CASTSGGEQYF
once	TRBD1	TRBV4-1	TRBJ2-1	TGCGCCAGCAGCCCACTGGGGACAGGGGGCATCGATGAGCAGTTCTTC	CASSPLGTGGIDEQFF
.	TRBD2	TRBV5-4	TRBJ2-3	TGTGCCAGCAGTTCACTAGCGGTGGATACGCAGTATTTT	CASSSLAVDTQYF
once	.	TRBV5-6	TRBJ2-5	TGTGCCAGCAGCTTGGTACTCGATGAAGAGACCCAGTACTTC	CASSLVLDEETQYF
.	.	TRBV3-1/TRBV3-2	TRBJ1-1	TGTGCCAGCAGCCAAGATCGAGCATACGAAGCTTTCTTT	CASSQDRAYEAFF
.	.	TRBV5-4	TRBJ2-2	TGTGCCAGCAGCTTCAGACAGGGAGGTGGGGAGCTGTTTTTT	CASSFRQGGGELFF
.	TRBD1	TRBV19	TRBJ1-2	TGTGCCAGTAGTGTAAACCCGAAGGGACAGGGAATGAATGGCTACACCTTC	CASSVNPKGQGMNGYTF
.	TRBD2	TRBV11-2	TRBJ2-7	TGTGCCAGCAGCTCCTTAGCGGGGTCCCGAGCCGAGCAGTACTTC	CASSSLAGSRAEQYF
few	.	TRBV10-3	TRBJ2-2	TGTGCCATCAGTGAGTCTGGGGGCCCGAACACCGGGGAGCTGTTTTTT	CAISESGGPNTGELFF